The rows below give T cell receptor beta chains drawn from one sample of a study of PD-1 blockade in mismatch repair-deficient tumors. Data came from immunoSEQ multiplex PCR; TCRdb stores just in-frame clones and leaves some out. The sample has fewer than 100,000 clones; about 85% are singletons. The specimen comprised peripheral blood, sampled 12 weeks after starting pembrolizumab. Receptors originate from an adult with mismatch repair-deficient cancer. Both conserved end residues are part of each CDR3.

J gene,V gene,CDR3 protein
TRBJ2-7,TRBV7-7,CASSLEGRGEQYF
TRBJ2-7,TRBV11-2,CASSAEWGTNYEQYF
TRBJ2-7,TRBV7-2,CASSSQAGTYEQYF
TRBJ2-3,TRBV19,CASSIPGAETDTQYF
TRBJ2-7,TRBV2,CASSDTYEQYF
TRBJ2-7,TRBV14,CASSQETSGSLLYEQYF
TRBJ2-2,TRBV7-2,CASSLTPSGSAGELFF
TRBJ1-1,TRBV18,CASSPQGTNTEAFF
TRBJ2-2,TRBV19,CASSIRAGGRNTGELFF
TRBJ2-7,TRBV4-2,CASSQGGQGSYEQYF
TRBJ2-1,TRBV9,CASSEDGRTGNEQFF
TRBJ2-1,TRBV30,CAWSGGTSGAEQFF
TRBJ2-1,TRBV7-7,CASSSGRYNEQFF
TRBJ2-1,TRBV18,CASSPIGTYNNEQFF
TRBJ2-1,TRBV9,CASSVDLGDNEQFF
TRBJ2-7,TRBV18,CASSPALAGGGHEQYF
TRBJ1-4,TRBV6-5,CASRKGAAYEKLFF
TRBJ2-7,TRBV11-3,CASSLDRIGRNYEQYF
TRBJ2-1,TRBV10-1,CASSALAAISYNEQFF